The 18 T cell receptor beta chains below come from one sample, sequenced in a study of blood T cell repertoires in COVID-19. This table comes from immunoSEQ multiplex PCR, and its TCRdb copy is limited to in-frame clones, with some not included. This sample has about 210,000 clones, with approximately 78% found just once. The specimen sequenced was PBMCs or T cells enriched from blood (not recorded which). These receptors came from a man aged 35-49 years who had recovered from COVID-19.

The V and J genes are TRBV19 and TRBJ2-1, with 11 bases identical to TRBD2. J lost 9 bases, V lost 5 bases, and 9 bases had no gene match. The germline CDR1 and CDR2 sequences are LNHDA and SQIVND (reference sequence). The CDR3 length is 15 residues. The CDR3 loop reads CASSLGGTSGLEQFF. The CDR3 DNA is TGTGCCAGTAGTCTGGGGGGGACTAGCGGTCTTGAGCAGTTCTTC.

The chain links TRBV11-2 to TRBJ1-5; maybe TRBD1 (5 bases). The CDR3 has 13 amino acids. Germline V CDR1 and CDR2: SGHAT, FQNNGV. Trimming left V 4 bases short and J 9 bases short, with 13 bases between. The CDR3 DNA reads TGTGCCAGCAGCTCCTCAGGCGGGGGGCCCCAGCATTTT. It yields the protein CASSSSGGGPQHF.

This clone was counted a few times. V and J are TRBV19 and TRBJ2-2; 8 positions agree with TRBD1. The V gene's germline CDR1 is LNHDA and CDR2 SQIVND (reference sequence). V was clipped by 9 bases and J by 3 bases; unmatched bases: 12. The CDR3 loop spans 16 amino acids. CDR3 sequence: CASKSQGGTHTGELFF. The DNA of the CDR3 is TGTGCCAGCAAATCACAGGGGGGTACGCACACCGGGGAGCTGTTTTTT.

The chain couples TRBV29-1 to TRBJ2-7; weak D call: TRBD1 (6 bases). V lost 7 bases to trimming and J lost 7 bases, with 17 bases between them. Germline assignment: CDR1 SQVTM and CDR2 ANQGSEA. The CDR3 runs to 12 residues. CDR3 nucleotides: TGCAGCGCCAGGACAGAGAGTAGGGAGCAGTACTTC. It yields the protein CSARTESREQYF.

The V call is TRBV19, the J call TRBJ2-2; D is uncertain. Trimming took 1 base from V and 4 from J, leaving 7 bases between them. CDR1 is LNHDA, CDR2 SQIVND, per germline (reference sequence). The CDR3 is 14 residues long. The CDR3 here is CASSIAPGTGELFF. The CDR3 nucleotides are TGTGCCAGTAGTATAGCCCCGGGCACCGGGGAGCTGTTTTTT. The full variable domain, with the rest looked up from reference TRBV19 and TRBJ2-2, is DGGITQSPKYLFRKEGQNVTLSCEQNLNHDAMYWYRQDPGQGLRLIYYSQIVNDFQKGDIAEGYSVSREKKESFPLTVTSAQKNPTAFYLCASSIAPGTGELFFGEGSRLTVL.

The CDR3 spells CASSPPGGSPLHF. The CDR3 bases are TGTGCCAGCAGCCCTCCCGGGGGATCACCCCTCCACTTT. The chain employs TRBV7-6 and TRBJ1-6, with D tentatively TRBD1 (5 bases). Germline-derived CDR1 and CDR2 are SGHVS and FNYEAQ. CDR3 length: 13 amino acids. V dropped 5 bases and J dropped 10 bases, with 12 bases sitting between them.

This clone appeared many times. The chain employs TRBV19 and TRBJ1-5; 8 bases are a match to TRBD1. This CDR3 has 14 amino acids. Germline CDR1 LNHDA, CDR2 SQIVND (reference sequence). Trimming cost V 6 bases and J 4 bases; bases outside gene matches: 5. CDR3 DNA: TGTGCCAGTAGCCGACAGGGGCAAAATCAGCCCCAGCATTTT. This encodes CASSRQGQNQPQHF.

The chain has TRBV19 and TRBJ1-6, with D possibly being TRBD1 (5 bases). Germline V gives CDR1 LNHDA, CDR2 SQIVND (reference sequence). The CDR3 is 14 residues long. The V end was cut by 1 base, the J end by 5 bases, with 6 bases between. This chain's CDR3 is CASSIAGNNSPLHF. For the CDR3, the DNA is TGTGCCAGTAGTATAGCAGGGAATAATTCACCCCTCCACTTT.

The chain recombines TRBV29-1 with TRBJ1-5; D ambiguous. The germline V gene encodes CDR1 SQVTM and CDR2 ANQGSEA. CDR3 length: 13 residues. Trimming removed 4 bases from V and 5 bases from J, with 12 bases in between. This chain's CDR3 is CSVAAGFYQPQHF. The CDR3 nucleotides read TGCAGCGTTGCGGCAGGATTTTATCAGCCCCAGCATTTT.

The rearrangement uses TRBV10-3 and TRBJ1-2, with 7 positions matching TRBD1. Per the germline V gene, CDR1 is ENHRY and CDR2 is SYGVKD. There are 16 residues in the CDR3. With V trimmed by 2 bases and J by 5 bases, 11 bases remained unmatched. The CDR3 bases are TGTGCCATCAGTGAGGGTCCTGGGACAGTTCAATATGGCTACACCTTC. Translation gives CAISEGPGTVQYGYTF.

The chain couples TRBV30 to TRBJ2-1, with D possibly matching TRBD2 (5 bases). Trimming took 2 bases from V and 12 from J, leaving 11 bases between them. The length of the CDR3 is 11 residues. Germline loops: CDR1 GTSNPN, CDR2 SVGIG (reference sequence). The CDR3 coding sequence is TGTGCCTGGAGTTTGAGGAGCGGGCAGTTCTTC. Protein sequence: CAWSLRSGQFF.

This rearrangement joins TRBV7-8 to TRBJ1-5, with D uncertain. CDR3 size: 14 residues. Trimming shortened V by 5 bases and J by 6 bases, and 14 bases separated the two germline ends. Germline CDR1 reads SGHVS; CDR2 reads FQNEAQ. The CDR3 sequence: CASSPLRVRQPQHF. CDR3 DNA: TGTGCCAGCAGCCCGTTACGGGTGCGTCAGCCCCAGCATTTT.

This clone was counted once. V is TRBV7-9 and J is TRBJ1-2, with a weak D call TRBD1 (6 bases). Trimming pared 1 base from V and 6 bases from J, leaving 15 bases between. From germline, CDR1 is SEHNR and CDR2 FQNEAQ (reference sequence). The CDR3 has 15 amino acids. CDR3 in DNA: TGTGCCAGCAGCTTAGGAAGGGCAGGGGAACATGGCTACACCTTC. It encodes CASSLGRAGEHGYTF.

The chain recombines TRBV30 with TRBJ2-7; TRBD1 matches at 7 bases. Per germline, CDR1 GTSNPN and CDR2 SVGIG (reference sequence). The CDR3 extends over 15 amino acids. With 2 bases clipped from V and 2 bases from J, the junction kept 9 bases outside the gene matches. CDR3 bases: TGTGCCTGGAGTCTCAGGGGGAGTCTAACCTACGAGCAGTACTTC. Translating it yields CAWSLRGSLTYEQYF. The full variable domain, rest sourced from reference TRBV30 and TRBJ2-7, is SQTIHQWPATLVQPVGSPLSLECTVEGTSNPNLYWYRQAAGRGLQLLFYSVGIGQISSEVPQNLSASRPQDRQFILSSKKLLLSDSGFYLCAWSLRGSLTYEQYFGPGTRLTVT.

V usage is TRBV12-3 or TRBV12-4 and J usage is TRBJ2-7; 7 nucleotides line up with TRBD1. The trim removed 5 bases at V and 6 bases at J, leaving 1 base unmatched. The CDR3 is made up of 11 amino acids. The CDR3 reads CASSPGGEQYF. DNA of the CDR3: TGTGCCAGCAGTCCAGGGGGCGAGCAGTACTTC.

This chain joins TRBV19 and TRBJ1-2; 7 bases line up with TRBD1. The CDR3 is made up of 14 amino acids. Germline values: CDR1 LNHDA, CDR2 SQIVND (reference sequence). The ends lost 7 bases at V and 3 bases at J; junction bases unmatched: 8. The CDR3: CASIARGTDYGYTF. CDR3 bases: TGTGCCAGTATCGCGAGGGGGACAGACTATGGCTACACCTTC.

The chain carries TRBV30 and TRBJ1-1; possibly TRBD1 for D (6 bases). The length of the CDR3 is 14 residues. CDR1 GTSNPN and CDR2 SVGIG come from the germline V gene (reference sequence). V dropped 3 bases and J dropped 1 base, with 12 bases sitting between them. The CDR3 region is CAWSTQQGNTEAFF. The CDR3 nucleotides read TGTGCCTGGAGCACCCAACAGGGGAACACTGAAGCTTTCTTT. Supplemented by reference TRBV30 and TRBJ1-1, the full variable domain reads SQTIHQWPATLVQPVGSPLSLECTVEGTSNPNLYWYRQAAGRGLQLLFYSVGIGQISSEVPQNLSASRPQDRQFILSSKKLLLSDSGFYLCAWSTQQGNTEAFFGQGTRLTVV.

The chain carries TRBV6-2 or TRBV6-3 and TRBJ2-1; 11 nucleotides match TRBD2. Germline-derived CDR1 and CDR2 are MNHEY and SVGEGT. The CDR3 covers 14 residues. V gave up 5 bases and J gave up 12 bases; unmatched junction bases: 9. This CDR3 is CASSVAGGVSAQFF. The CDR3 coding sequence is TGTGCCAGCAGTGTAGCGGGAGGGGTTAGTGCGCAGTTCTTC.